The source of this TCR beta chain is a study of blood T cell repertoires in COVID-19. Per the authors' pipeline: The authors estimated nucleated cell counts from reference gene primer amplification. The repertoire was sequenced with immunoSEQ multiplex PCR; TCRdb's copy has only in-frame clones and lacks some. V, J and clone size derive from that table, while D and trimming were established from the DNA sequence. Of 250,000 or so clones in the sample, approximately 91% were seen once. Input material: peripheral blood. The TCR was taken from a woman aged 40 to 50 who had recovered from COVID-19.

Here the CDR3 reads CASSAPGGAGGYTF. In nucleotides, the CDR3 is TGTGCCAGTAGTGCCCCAGGGGGCGCAGGTGGCTACACCTTC. V is TRBV19 and J is TRBJ1-2; 8 bases line up with TRBD1. Per germline, CDR1 LNHDA and CDR2 SQIVND (reference sequence). The CDR3 covers 14 residues. The V segment lost 5 bases and the J segment 7 bases; nucleotides outside the gene matches: 9.